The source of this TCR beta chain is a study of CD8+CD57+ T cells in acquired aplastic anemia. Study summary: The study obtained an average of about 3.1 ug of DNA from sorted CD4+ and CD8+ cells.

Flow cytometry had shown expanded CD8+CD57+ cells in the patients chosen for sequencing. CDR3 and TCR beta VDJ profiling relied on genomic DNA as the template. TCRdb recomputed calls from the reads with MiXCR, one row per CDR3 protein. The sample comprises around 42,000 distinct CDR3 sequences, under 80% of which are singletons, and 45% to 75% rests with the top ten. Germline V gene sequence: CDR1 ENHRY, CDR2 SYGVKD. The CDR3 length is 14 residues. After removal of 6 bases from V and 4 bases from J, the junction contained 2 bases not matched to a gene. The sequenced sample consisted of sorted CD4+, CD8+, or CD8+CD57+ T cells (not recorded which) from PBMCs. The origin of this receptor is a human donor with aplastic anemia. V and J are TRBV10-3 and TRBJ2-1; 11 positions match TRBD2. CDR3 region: CAIRRTSGYNEQFF. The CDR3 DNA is TGTGCCATCAGGCGGACTAGCGGGTACAATGAGCAGTTCTTC.